Listed below are T cell receptor beta chains from one sample, sequenced in a study of Ad26.COV2.S vaccination and SARS-CoV-2 variants. This table comes from immunoSEQ multiplex PCR, and its TCRdb copy is limited to in-frame clones, with some not included. The profile shows hundreds of thousands of clones, 89% of them singletons. The specimen comprised peripheral blood, sampled in a trial of Ad26.COV2.S vaccine versus placebo. The source is a person between 18 and 60 years old who received the Ad26.COV2.S COVID-19 vaccine or a placebo. The CDR3 runs from the conserved cysteine through the conserved F or W. D genes are given only for firm matches. Clone size is shown for a subset of rows, as once, few, many or a class of expanded clone.

size: few
length: 14
J: TRBJ1-2
V: TRBV7-9
D: -
CDR3: CASSLASGNYGYTF
DNA: TGTGCCAGCAGCTTAGCGTCGGGGAACTATGGCTACACCTTC

size: -
length: 13
J: TRBJ2-7
V: TRBV11-3
D: -
CDR3: CASSRLGGYEQYF
DNA: TGTGCCAGCAGCAGGCTAGGAGGCTACGAGCAGTACTTC

size: -
length: 15
J: TRBJ2-3
V: TRBV24-1
D: TRBD2
CDR3: CATSDVGLATDTQYF
DNA: TGTGCCACCAGTGATGTCGGACTAGCAACAGATACGCAGTATTTT

size: -
length: 15
J: TRBJ2-1
V: TRBV19
D: -
CDR3: CASSIGLGAGDEQFF
DNA: TGTGCCAGTAGTATTGGTCTGGGGGCGGGCGATGAGCAGTTCTTC

size: -
length: 16
J: TRBJ2-2
V: TRBV18
D: -
CDR3: CASSPGPSPNTGELFF
DNA: TGTGCCAGCTCACCAGGGCCTTCCCCGAACACCGGGGAGCTGTTTTTT

size: -
length: 18
J: TRBJ2-3
V: TRBV7-2
D: TRBD2
CDR3: CASSSRLAGGSSTDTQYF
DNA: TGTGCCAGCAGCTCGCGCCTAGCGGGGGGCTCTAGCACAGATACGCAGTATTTT

size: once
length: 18
J: TRBJ2-1
V: TRBV5-1
D: -
CDR3: CASSLVGGNYRAHNEQFF
DNA: TGCGCCAGCAGCTTGGTGGGAGGGAACTACAGGGCCCACAATGAGCAGTTCTTC

size: -
length: 14
J: TRBJ2-1
V: TRBV9
D: TRBD2
CDR3: CASSTSGGYNEQFF
DNA: TGTGCCAGCAGCACTAGCGGGGGGTACAATGAGCAGTTCTTC

size: -
length: 18
J: TRBJ2-5
V: TRBV5-8
D: TRBD2
CDR3: CASSLAPRLADLQETQYF
DNA: TGTGCCAGCAGCTTGGCCCCCCGGCTAGCGGACCTCCAAGAGACCCAGTACTTC

size: once
length: 15
J: TRBJ1-4
V: TRBV7-6
D: TRBD1
CDR3: CASSFNRGTNEKLFF
DNA: TGTGCCAGCAGCTTCAACAGGGGAACTAATGAAAAACTGTTTTTT

size: -
length: 14
J: TRBJ2-1
V: TRBV4-1
D: -
CDR3: CASSRDFRYNEQFF
DNA: TGCGCCAGCAGCCGCGACTTTAGGTACAATGAGCAGTTCTTC

size: -
length: 15
J: TRBJ1-4
V: TRBV15
D: -
CDR3: CATSREKGRDEKLFF
DNA: TGTGCCACCAGCAGAGAGAAGGGTAGAGATGAAAAACTGTTTTTT

size: -
length: 14
J: TRBJ2-3
V: TRBV2
D: TRBD2
CDR3: CASILAGGRDTQYF
DNA: TGTGCCAGCATACTAGCGGGGGGCCGGGATACGCAGTATTTT

size: -
length: 18
J: TRBJ1-4
V: TRBV5-1
D: -
CDR3: CASSLVPTLPLRNEKLFF
DNA: TGCGCCAGCAGCTTGGTACCCACCTTGCCCCTTCGTAATGAAAAACTGTTTTTT

size: -
length: 13
J: TRBJ1-1
V: TRBV5-5
D: -
CDR3: CASSFEENTEAFF
DNA: TGTGCCAGCAGCTTTGAGGAGAACACTGAAGCTTTCTTT

size: -
length: 17
J: TRBJ2-1
V: TRBV11-3
D: TRBD2
CDR3: CASSLALLAGGVNEQFF
DNA: TGTGCCAGCAGCTTAGCCTTACTAGCGGGAGGGGTCAATGAGCAGTTCTTC

size: -
length: 16
J: TRBJ2-1
V: TRBV19
D: -
CDR3: CASSIRAGNSYNEQFF
DNA: TGTGCCAGTAGTATACGGGCGGGGAACTCCTACAATGAGCAGTTCTTC

size: -
length: 16
J: TRBJ2-3
V: TRBV27
D: -
CDR3: CASSLYRSGRADTQYF
DNA: TGTGCCAGCAGTCTTTATAGGAGCGGGCGGGCAGATACGCAGTATTTT

size: -
length: 17
J: TRBJ1-2
V: TRBV4-3
D: -
CDR3: CASSQDPPERRGYGYTF
DNA: TGCGCCAGCAGCCAAGACCCCCCGGAAAGACGGGGCTATGGCTACACCTTC

size: -
length: 13
J: TRBJ1-1
V: TRBV7-2
D: -
CDR3: CASSQRVDTEAFF
DNA: TGTGCCAGCAGCCAAAGGGTTGACACTGAAGCTTTCTTT

size: -
length: 13
J: TRBJ1-1
V: TRBV4-3
D: -
CDR3: CASSRILNTEAFF
DNA: TGCGCCAGCAGCCGGATATTGAACACTGAAGCTTTCTTT

size: -
length: 15
J: TRBJ2-7
V: TRBV6-5
D: -
CDR3: CASSYSGTATYEQYF
DNA: TGTGCCAGCAGTTACTCCGGGACTGCAACCTACGAGCAGTACTTC

size: -
length: 14
J: TRBJ2-1
V: TRBV5-5
D: -
CDR3: CASSWGRNYNEQFF
DNA: TGTGCCAGCAGCTGGGGACGGAACTACAATGAGCAGTTCTTC

size: -
length: 15
J: TRBJ1-1
V: TRBV7-2
D: TRBD1
CDR3: CASSFGRGPITEAFF
DNA: TGTGCCAGCAGCTTCGGTAGGGGGCCTATCACTGAAGCTTTCTTT

size: -
length: 17
J: TRBJ2-1
V: TRBV9
D: TRBD2
CDR3: CASSAPHRGVSYNEQFF
DNA: TGTGCCAGCAGCGCCCCCCATCGGGGGGTTTCCTACAATGAGCAGTTCTTC

size: -
length: 16
J: TRBJ2-2
V: TRBV9
D: TRBD2
CDR3: CASSVLGGLRTGELFF
DNA: TGTGCCAGCAGCGTCTTGGGGGGGTTGAGGACCGGGGAGCTGTTTTTT

size: -
length: 13
J: TRBJ2-1
V: TRBV14
D: -
CDR3: CASSPGSRSEQFF
DNA: TGTGCCAGCAGCCCCGGGAGTAGAAGTGAGCAGTTCTTC

size: -
length: 17
J: TRBJ2-3
V: TRBV18
D: TRBD2
CDR3: CASSPSASGSTTDTQYF
DNA: TGTGCCAGCTCACCATCGGCTAGCGGGAGTACCACAGATACGCAGTATTTT

size: -
length: 17
J: TRBJ2-5
V: TRBV13
D: TRBD2
CDR3: CASSYTMGLAGQETQYF
DNA: TGTGCCAGCAGCTATACGATGGGACTAGCGGGCCAAGAGACCCAGTACTTC

size: -
length: 14
J: TRBJ2-4
V: TRBV5-4
D: TRBD1
CDR3: CASSFGQGGNIQYF
DNA: TGTGCCAGCAGCTTTGGACAGGGCGGAAACATTCAGTACTTC

size: few
length: 16
J: TRBJ1-3
V: TRBV19
D: -
CDR3: CASSPRLLGAGNTIYF
DNA: TGTGCCAGTAGCCCTCGCCTCCTTGGGGCTGGAAACACCATATATTTT

size: -
length: 15
J: TRBJ1-6
V: TRBV27
D: -
CDR3: CASSLSIGSGIPLHF
DNA: TGTGCCAGCAGTTTATCGATCGGGTCGGGGATTCCCCTCCACTTT

size: once
length: 14
J: TRBJ1-4
V: TRBV18
D: TRBD1
CDR3: CASSPSGGEEKLFF
DNA: TGTGCCAGCTCACCATCAGGGGGCGAGGAAAAACTGTTTTTT

size: -
length: 18
J: TRBJ2-3
V: TRBV3-1/TRBV3-2
D: TRBD2
CDR3: CASSFGPASGGASDTQYF
DNA: TGTGCCAGCAGCTTCGGTCCCGCTAGCGGGGGGGCCTCAGATACGCAGTATTTT

size: -
length: 11
J: TRBJ2-1
V: TRBV6-6
D: -
CDR3: CASSYIYEQFF
DNA: TGTGCCAGCAGTTACATTTATGAGCAGTTCTTC

size: -
length: 12
J: TRBJ2-1
V: TRBV19
D: -
CDR3: CASSWQGNEQFF
DNA: TGTGCCAGTAGTTGGCAGGGGAATGAGCAGTTCTTC

size: once
length: 15
J: TRBJ2-1
V: TRBV3-1/TRBV3-2
D: TRBD2
CDR3: CASSKSGGAPDEQFF
DNA: TGTGCCAGCAGTAAAAGCGGGGGGGCCCCCGATGAGCAGTTCTTC

size: -
length: 12
J: TRBJ2-5
V: TRBV2
D: -
CDR3: CASSELEGTQYF
DNA: TGTGCCAGCAGTGAACTCGAGGGGACCCAGTACTTC

size: -
length: 15
J: TRBJ2-2
V: TRBV5-1
D: -
CDR3: CASSQGGAVTGELFF
DNA: TGCGCCAGCTCCCAAGGGGGGGCGGTCACCGGGGAGCTGTTTTTT

size: -
length: 14
J: TRBJ2-7
V: TRBV9
D: TRBD2
CDR3: CASSISGGLYEQYF
DNA: TGTGCCAGCAGCATTAGCGGGGGACTCTACGAGCAGTACTTC

size: -
length: 15
J: TRBJ1-2
V: TRBV6-5
D: TRBD1
CDR3: CASSYFRQGAAGYTF
DNA: TGTGCCAGCAGTTACTTCAGACAGGGGGCTGCGGGCTACACCTTC

size: -
length: 16
J: TRBJ1-5
V: TRBV14
D: -
CDR3: CASSYRQVRWNQPQHF
DNA: TGTGCCAGCAGCTACCGACAGGTACGTTGGAATCAGCCCCAGCATTTT

size: -
length: 11
J: TRBJ1-1
V: TRBV7-9
D: -
CDR3: CASSLNTEAFF
DNA: TGTGCCAGCAGCCTGAACACTGAAGCTTTCTTT

size: -
length: 14
J: TRBJ1-4
V: TRBV3-1/TRBV3-2
D: -
CDR3: CASAQGSFNEKLFF
DNA: TGTGCCAGCGCTCAGGGGAGCTTCAATGAAAAACTGTTTTTT

size: -
length: 13
J: TRBJ1-2
V: TRBV29-1
D: TRBD1
CDR3: CSVGQGVNYGYTF
DNA: TGCAGCGTCGGACAGGGGGTTAACTATGGCTACACCTTC

size: -
length: 14
J: TRBJ1-1
V: TRBV25-1
D: -
CDR3: CASSDLGQNTEAFF
DNA: TGTGCCAGCAGTGACCTGGGACAGAACACTGAAGCTTTCTTT

size: -
length: 14
J: TRBJ1-1
V: TRBV19
D: -
CDR3: CASSTVASGTEAFF
DNA: TGTGCCAGTAGTACGGTCGCAAGTGGGACTGAAGCTTTCTTT

size: -
length: 12
J: TRBJ1-2
V: TRBV11-1
D: -
CDR3: CASSWRGSGYTF
DNA: TGTGCCAGCAGCTGGCGGGGCTCAGGCTACACCTTC

size: -
length: 13
J: TRBJ1-1
V: TRBV7-3
D: TRBD1
CDR3: CASSKSGGAEAFF
DNA: TGTGCCAGCAGCAAATCAGGGGGGGCTGAAGCTTTCTTT

size: -
length: 16
J: TRBJ2-1
V: TRBV24-1
D: TRBD1
CDR3: CATSDQAYRGGDEQFF
DNA: TGTGCCACCAGTGATCAGGCTTACCGAGGGGGCGATGAGCAGTTCTTC

size: -
length: 19
J: TRBJ2-3
V: TRBV18
D: TRBD2
CDR3: CASSPTGPGLVTSTDTQYF
DNA: TGTGCCAGCTCACCAACGGGTCCTGGACTAGTTACTAGCACAGATACGCAGTATTTT

size: -
length: 13
J: TRBJ1-6
V: TRBV5-5
D: -
CDR3: CASSLAIGSPLHF
DNA: TGTGCCAGCAGCTTGGCGATTGGTTCACCCCTCCACTTT